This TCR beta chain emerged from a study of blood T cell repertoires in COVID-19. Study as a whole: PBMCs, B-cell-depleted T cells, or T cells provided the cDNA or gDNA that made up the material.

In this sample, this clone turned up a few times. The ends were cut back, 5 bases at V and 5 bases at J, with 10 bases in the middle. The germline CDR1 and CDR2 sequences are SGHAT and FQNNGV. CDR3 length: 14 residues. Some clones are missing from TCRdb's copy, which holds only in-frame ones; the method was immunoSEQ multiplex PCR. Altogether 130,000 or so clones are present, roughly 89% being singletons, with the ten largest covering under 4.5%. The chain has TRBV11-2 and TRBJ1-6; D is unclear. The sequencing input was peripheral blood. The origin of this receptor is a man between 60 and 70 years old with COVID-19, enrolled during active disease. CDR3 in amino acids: CASSPQTDNSPLHF. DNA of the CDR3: TGTGCCAGCAGCCCACAGACGGATAATTCACCCCTCCACTTT. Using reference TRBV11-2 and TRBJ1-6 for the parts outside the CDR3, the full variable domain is EAGVAQSPRYKIIEKRQSVAFWCNPISGHATLYWYQQILGQGPKLLIQFQNNGVVDDSQLPKDRFSAERLKGVDSTLKIQPAKLEDSAVYLCASSPQTDNSPLHFGNGTRLTVT.